The following is a TCR beta chain sequence with its context. Its specificity is not known. The sample comes from a study of cytomegalovirus exposure and HLA in healthy donors. Overall study findings and caveats: Association of a missense DCLRE1C variant with TCR beta V- and J-gene trimming was reported in a later analysis. It has been reported that TCR beta sequences accurately predicted the HLA-A and HLA-B alleles of most subjects.

The germline V and J ends were trimmed by 4 bases and 6 bases, with 17 bases remaining between them. CDR3 size: 15 residues. The germline V gene has CDR1 SGHNT and CDR2 YENEEA. It was with 60 Vbeta and 13 Jbeta primers that the PCR ran. Assay used: immunoSEQ multiplex PCR; TCRdb lists only in-frame clones, some missing. The table has 100,000 to 150,000 clones, roughly 80% seen once. This clonotype was obtained from a man between 18 and 35 years old in good health and CMV-seropositive. Sequencing was carried out using PBMCs. The gene calls are TRBV11-3 and TRBJ2-3, with a tentative D call TRBD2 (6 bases). CDR3 amino acids: CASSSRDGEEDTQYF. The CDR3 region has the DNA TGTGCCAGCAGCTCGCGGGACGGCGAAGAGGATACGCAGTATTTT.